The TCR beta chain described here comes from a study of CD8+ T cells in alopecia areata. About the study: Oral tofacitinib (5 to 10 mg twice daily) was administered to treated patients. Tofacitinib therapy lasting 6 to 18 months was followed by 6 months off drug.

Extraction of RNA preceded its reverse transcription into cDNA, which served as the sequencing template. Repertoires were generated with immunoSEQ multiplex PCR, while TCRdb's copy carries only in-frame clones and drops some. The table includes around 100,000 clones, roughly 55% detected once. The treatment is: oral pan-JAK inhibitor, 5-10 mg twice daily. As part of sample collection, lesional scalp punch biopsies and peripheral blood were taken from alopecia areata patients. This CDR3 has 17 amino acids. The germline gives CDR1 SGHRS, CDR2 YFSETQ. The ends were cut back, 3 bases at V and 3 bases at J, with 19 bases in the middle.

The TCR was taken from a human donor with alopecia areata. This chain links TRBV5-1 with TRBJ2-1; D uncertain. This specimen consisted of CD8+ T cells sorted from blood, obtained at week 24, from a patient treated with tofacitinib. The CDR3 nucleotides read TGCGCCAGCAGCTGGGTCCCCCTGGGCCGGGTCTACAATGAGCAGTTCTTC. This translates into CASSWVPLGRVYNEQFF. Looking up the rest from reference TRBV5-1 and TRBJ2-1 gives the full variable domain: KAGVTQTPRYLIKTRGQQVTLSCSPISGHRSVSWYQQTPGQGLQFLFEYFSETQRNKGNFPGRFSGRQFSNSRSEMNVSTLELGDSALYLCASSWVPLGRVYNEQFFGPGTRLTVL.